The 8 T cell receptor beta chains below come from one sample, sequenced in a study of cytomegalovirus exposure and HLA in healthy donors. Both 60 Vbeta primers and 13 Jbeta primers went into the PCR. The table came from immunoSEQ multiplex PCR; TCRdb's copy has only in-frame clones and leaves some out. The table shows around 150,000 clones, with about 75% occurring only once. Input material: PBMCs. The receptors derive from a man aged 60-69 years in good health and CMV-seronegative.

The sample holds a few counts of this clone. DNA for the CDR3: TGTGCCTGGAGTGGGCAACCAGGCGACGAGCAGTACTTC. Translation: CAWSGQPGDEQYF. The V gene is TRBV30, the J gene TRBJ2-5; no clear D. The assigned J gene may be wrong: the sequence end matches TRBJ2-7 better. CDR1 and CDR2 (germline): GTSNPN, SVGIG (reference sequence). The CDR3 has 13 amino acids.

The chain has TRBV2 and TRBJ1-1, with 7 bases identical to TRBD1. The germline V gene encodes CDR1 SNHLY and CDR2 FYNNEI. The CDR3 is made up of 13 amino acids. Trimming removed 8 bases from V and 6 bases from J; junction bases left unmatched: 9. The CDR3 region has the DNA TGTGCCAGCGTCGACAGGGAATACGCTGAAGCTTTCTTT. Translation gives CASVDREYAEAFF.

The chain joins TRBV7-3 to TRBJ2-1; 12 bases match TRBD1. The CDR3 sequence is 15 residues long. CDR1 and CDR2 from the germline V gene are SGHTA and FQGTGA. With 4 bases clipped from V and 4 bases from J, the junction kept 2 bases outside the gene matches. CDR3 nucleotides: TGTGCCAGCAGCTCGGGACAGGGGGCGTACAATGAGCAGTTCTTC. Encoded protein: CASSSGQGAYNEQFF.

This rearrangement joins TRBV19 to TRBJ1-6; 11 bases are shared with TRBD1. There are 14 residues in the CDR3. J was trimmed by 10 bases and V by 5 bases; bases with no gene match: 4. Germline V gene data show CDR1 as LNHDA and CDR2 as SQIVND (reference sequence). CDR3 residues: CASSPGQGASPLHF. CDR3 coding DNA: TGTGCCAGTAGTCCAGGACAGGGGGCCTCACCCCTCCACTTT.

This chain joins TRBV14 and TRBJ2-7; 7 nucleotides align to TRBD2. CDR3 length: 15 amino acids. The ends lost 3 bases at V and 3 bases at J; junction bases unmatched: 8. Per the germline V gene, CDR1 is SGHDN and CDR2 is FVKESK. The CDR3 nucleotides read TGTGCCAGCAGCCAGGAACTAGCGTTTAGCTACGAGCAGTACTTC. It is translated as CASSQELAFSYEQYF.

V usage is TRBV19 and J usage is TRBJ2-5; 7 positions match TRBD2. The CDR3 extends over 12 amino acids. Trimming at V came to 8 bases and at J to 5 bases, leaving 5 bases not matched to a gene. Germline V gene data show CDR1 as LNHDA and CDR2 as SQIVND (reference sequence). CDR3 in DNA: TGTGCCAGTGCGGGCGGGGGTGAGACCCAGTACTTC. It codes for CASAGGGETQYF.

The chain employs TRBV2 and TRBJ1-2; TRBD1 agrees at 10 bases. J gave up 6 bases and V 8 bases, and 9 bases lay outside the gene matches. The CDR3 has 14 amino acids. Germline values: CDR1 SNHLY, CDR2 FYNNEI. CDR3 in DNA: TGTGCCAGCGAGGGGACAGGGGCAGCTGATGGCTACACCTTC. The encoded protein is CASEGTGAADGYTF.

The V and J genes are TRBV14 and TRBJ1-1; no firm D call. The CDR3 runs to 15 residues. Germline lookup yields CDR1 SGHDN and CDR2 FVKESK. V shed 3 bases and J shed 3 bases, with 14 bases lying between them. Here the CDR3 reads CASSHRRGRDTEAFF. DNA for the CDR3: TGTGCCAGCAGCCACCGGCGGGGAAGGGACACTGAAGCTTTCTTT.